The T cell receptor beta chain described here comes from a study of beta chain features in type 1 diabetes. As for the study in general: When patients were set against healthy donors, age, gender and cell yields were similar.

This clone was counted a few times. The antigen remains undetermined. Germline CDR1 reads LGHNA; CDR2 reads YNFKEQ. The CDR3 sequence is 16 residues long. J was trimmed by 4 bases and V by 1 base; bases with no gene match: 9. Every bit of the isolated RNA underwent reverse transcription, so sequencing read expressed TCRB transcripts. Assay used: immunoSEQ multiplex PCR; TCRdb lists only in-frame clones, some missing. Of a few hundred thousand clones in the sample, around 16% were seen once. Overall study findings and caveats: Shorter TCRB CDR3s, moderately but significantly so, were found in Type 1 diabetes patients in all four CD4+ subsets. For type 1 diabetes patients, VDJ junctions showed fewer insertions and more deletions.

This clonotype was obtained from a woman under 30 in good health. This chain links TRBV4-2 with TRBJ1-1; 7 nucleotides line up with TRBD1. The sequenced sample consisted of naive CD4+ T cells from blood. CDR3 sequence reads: CASSQGPDRESTEAFF. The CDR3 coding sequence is TGTGCCAGCAGCCAAGGCCCCGACAGGGAGAGCACTGAAGCTTTCTTT.